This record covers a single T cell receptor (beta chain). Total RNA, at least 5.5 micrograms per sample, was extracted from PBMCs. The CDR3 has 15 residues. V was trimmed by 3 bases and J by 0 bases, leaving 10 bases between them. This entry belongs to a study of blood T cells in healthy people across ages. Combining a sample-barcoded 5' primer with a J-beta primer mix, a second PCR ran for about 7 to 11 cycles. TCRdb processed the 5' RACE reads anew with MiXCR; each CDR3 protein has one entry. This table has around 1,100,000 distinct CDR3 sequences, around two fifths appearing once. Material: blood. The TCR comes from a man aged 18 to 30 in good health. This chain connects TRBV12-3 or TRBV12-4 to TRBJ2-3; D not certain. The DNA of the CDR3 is TGTGCCAGCAGTTTCCCGCTAACTAGCACAGATACGCAGTATTTT. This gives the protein CASSFPLTSTDTQYF.